One sample yielded the 30 T cell receptor beta chains listed below, sequenced in a study of T-cell reconstitution after alpha-beta-depleted transplantation in children. Preparation of the TCRbeta library involved a method that used unique molecular identifiers. TCRdb independently ran MiXCR on the PCR reads; one entry per CDR3 protein. The sample shows around 340,000 distinct CDR3 sequences, about an eighth of them seen only once. The sample here was PBMCs, taken from the stem cell graft. The receptors stem from a human donor who donated a stem cell graft to a child with Fanconi anemia.

The sample holds many counts of this clonotype. The chain employs TRBV10-3 and TRBJ2-1; tentative D call: TRBD2 (7 bases). V lost 11 bases to trimming and J lost 3 bases, with 14 bases between them. Germline assignment: CDR1 ENHRY and CDR2 SYGVKD. The length of the CDR3 is 13 residues. The CDR3 reads CAGREGVYNEQFF. CDR3 DNA sequence: TGTGCCGGGAGGGAGGGGGTCTACAATGAGCAGTTCTTC.

This sequence joins TRBV4-3 and TRBJ1-5; D unresolved. The CDR3 has 15 residues. Germline V lookup: CDR1 LGHNA, CDR2 YSLEER. The V gene lost 0 bases and the J gene lost 0 bases, with 6 bases spanning the gap. The CDR3, as DNA: TGCGCCAGCAGCCAAGATGGTTTTAGCAATCAGCCCCAGCATTTT. This translates into CASSQDGFSNQPQHF.

This clonotype was recorded many times. This chain uses TRBV7-2 with TRBJ2-3; D possibly corresponds to TRBD2 (7 bases). The germline V gene has CDR1 SGHTA and CDR2 FQGNSA. The CDR3 consists of 16 residues. V lost 1 base to trimming and J lost 1 base, with 12 bases between them. The CDR3 loop reads CASSLVGGLGTDTQYF. CDR3 nucleotide sequence: TGTGCCAGCAGCTTAGTGGGGGGGCTGGGCACAGATACGCAGTATTTT. The full variable domain, completed using reference TRBV7-2 and TRBJ2-3, is GAGVSQSPSNKVTEKGKDVELRCDPISGHTALYWYRQSLGQGLEFLIYFQGNSAPDKSGLPSDRFSAERTGGSVSTLTIQRTQQEDSAVYLCASSLVGGLGTDTQYFGPGTRLTVL.

This chain connects TRBV9 to TRBJ2-3; tentative D call: TRBD2 (5 bases). The CDR3 extends over 14 amino acids. With 3 bases removed from V and 1 base from J, the gap between germline ends came to 9 bases. From germline, CDR1 is SGDLS and CDR2 YYNGEE. CDR3 bases: TGTGCCAGCAGCGCCCGACTACGCACAGATACGCAGTATTTT. Its translation: CASSARLRTDTQYF.

The gene calls are TRBV20-1 and TRBJ2-5, with D possibly being TRBD1 (5 bases). Looked up from germline, CDR1 is DFQATT and CDR2 is SNEGSKA (reference sequence). V was shortened by 6 bases and J by 4 bases, with 15 bases between the two germline ends. This CDR3 has 13 amino acids. The chain's CDR3 is CSALVGERETQYF. The CDR3 DNA sequence: TGCAGTGCCTTAGTAGGGGAACGAGAGACCCAGTACTTC.

The chain couples TRBV9 to TRBJ1-2; D may be TRBD1 (5 bases). Trimming removed 2 bases at V and 2 bases at J, with 10 bases between. The CDR3 is 14 residues long. Germline-derived CDR1 and CDR2 are SGDLS and YYNGEE. The CDR3: CASSVLEGNYGYTF. As DNA, the CDR3 is TGTGCCAGCAGCGTCCTGGAGGGGAACTATGGCTACACCTTC.

This clonotype was observed a handful of times. V usage is TRBV5-6 and J usage is TRBJ2-1; D might be TRBD2 (6 bases). CDR3 length: 17 amino acids. Trimming took 4 bases from V and 0 from J, leaving 17 bases between them. Germline V gene data show CDR1 as SGHDT and CDR2 as YYEEEE. DNA for the CDR3: TGTGCCAGCAGCGCCCGTCCGGGGCGGGGCTCCTACAATGAGCAGTTCTTC. Protein sequence: CASSARPGRGSYNEQFF.

This clonotype was counted ten times or more. The rearrangement joins TRBV6-1 to TRBJ2-3; D call uncertain. Between the trimmed V and J ends, which lost 1 base and 8 bases, there was a span of 7 bases. This CDR3 comprises 12 residues. The V gene's germline CDR1 is MNHNS and CDR2 SASEGT. This CDR3 is CASSEVSGTQYF. In nucleotides, the CDR3 is TGTGCCAGCAGTGAAGTTTCGGGTACGCAGTATTTT.

CDR3 DNA sequence: TGCGCCAGCAGCCTAATACCAGGGGATGGCTACACCTTC. This codes for CASSLIPGDGYTF. This rearrangement joins TRBV4-3 to TRBJ1-2, with D possibly matching TRBD1 (6 bases). The CDR3 consists of 13 residues. With 4 bases removed from V and 6 bases from J, the gap between germline ends came to 12 bases. CDR1 is LGHNA, CDR2 YSLEER, per germline.

This clonotype occurred a few times. The CDR3 DNA is TGTGCCATCAGTGGGAAGGGATCGGACACTGAAGCTTTCTTT. Its translation is CAISGKGSDTEAFF. This chain uses TRBV10-3 with TRBJ1-1, with D hard to call. This CDR3 has 14 amino acids. V was trimmed by 4 bases and J by 3 bases, leaving 12 bases between them. The germline gives CDR1 ENHRY, CDR2 SYGVKD.

V and J are TRBV10-3 and TRBJ2-7; the D gene is possibly TRBD1 (5 bases). CDR3 length equals 15 residues. CDR1 is ENHRY, CDR2 SYGVKD, per germline. V gave up 0 bases and J gave up 6 bases, with 15 bases separating them. The CDR3 region is CAISESPRDSVEQYF. CDR3 DNA sequence: TGTGCCATCAGTGAGTCACCCAGGGATTCGGTCGAGCAGTACTTC.

V gene TRBV29-1 combines with J gene TRBJ1-2; D uncertain. The germline V gene has CDR1 SQVTM and CDR2 ANQGSEA. The V end was cut by 4 bases, the J end by 4 bases, with 7 bases between. The length of the CDR3 is 11 residues. CDR3: CSVGVGYGYTF. The CDR3 nucleotides are TGCAGCGTTGGTGTGGGCTATGGCTACACCTTC.

This clonotype was detected a few times. The chain employs TRBV20-1 and TRBJ1-1; 11 nucleotides align to TRBD1. CDR1 is DFQATT, CDR2 SNEGSKA, per germline (reference sequence). V trimming: 1 base; J trimming: 6 bases; junction bases outside the gene matches: 4. CDR3 length equals 14 residues. The CDR3 coding sequence is TGCAGTGCTAGAGCTACGGACAGGGGGCCTGAAGCTTTCTTT. This encodes CSARATDRGPEAFF.

This clonotype was counted a few times. The chain uses TRBV2 and TRBJ2-2, with D hard to call. The CDR3 has 13 amino acids. Trimming pared 8 bases from V and 7 bases from J, leaving 14 bases between. Germline lookup yields CDR1 SNHLY and CDR2 FYNNEI. The CDR3 region is CASQGPAGGELFF. The CDR3 region has the DNA TGTGCCAGCCAAGGTCCCGCCGGCGGGGAGCTGTTTTTT.

V gene TRBV12-3 or TRBV12-4 combines with J gene TRBJ1-1; D ambiguous. The CDR3 extends over 14 amino acids. V lost 3 bases and J lost 0, with 8 bases in between. CDR3 DNA sequence: TGTGCCAGCAGTTTGAGGCAGCTGAACACTGAAGCTTTCTTT. Encoded protein: CASSLRQLNTEAFF.

V usage is TRBV5-1 and J usage is TRBJ1-1, with 7 bases lining up with TRBD1. Trimming took 5 bases from V and 3 from J; bases not matched to a gene: 7. The CDR3 runs to 14 residues. Germline CDR1 and CDR2: SGHRS and YFSETQ. In DNA form, the CDR3 reads TGCGCCAGCAGACAGGGGCTCCGCTACACTGAAGCTTTCTTT. Its protein is CASRQGLRYTEAFF.

The V and J genes are TRBV3-1 and TRBJ2-7; 7 positions match TRBD2. This CDR3 has 14 residues. V was clipped by 3 bases and J by 4 bases; unmatched bases: 6. The germline V gene has CDR1 LGHDT and CDR2 YNNKEL (reference sequence). The CDR3 is CASSHGEGSYEQYF. DNA of the CDR3: TGTGCCAGCAGCCATGGGGAGGGATCGTACGAGCAGTACTTC.

The chain joins TRBV5-6 to TRBJ2-7; D unclear. Trimming cost V 0 bases and J 9 bases, with 16 bases left between them. The CDR3 runs 14 residues. The germline gives CDR1 SGHDT, CDR2 YYEEEE. CDR3 sequence reads: CASSLAVAGSGQYV. DNA for the CDR3: TGTGCCAGCAGCTTGGCGGTAGCTGGGTCAGGGCAGTACGTC.

In nucleotides, the CDR3 is TGTGCCAGCAGTTTGCAGGTGGAAGGCACTGAAGCTTTCTTT. It codes for CASSLQVEGTEAFF. The V call is TRBV12-3 or TRBV12-4, the J call TRBJ1-1; D not resolved. Between the trimmed V and J ends, which lost 3 bases and 4 bases, there was a span of 12 bases. The CDR3 totals 14 residues.

This clonotype has more than one count but fewer than ten. The chain couples TRBV12-3 or TRBV12-4 to TRBJ1-3; 9 bases map to TRBD1. The junction had 2 bases not matched to a gene; V was cut back by 6 bases and J by 2 bases. The CDR3 contains 14 residues. The DNA of the CDR3 is TGTGCCAGCAGACAGGGGGCAGCTGGAAACACCATATATTTT. Its protein product is CASRQGAAGNTIYF.

The CDR3 loop is CASSQAQNLYGYTF. The CDR3 region has the DNA TGTGCCAGCAGCCAAGCCCAAAATCTTTATGGCTACACCTTC. This rearrangement joins TRBV3-1 to TRBJ1-2; the D is unclear. There are 14 residues in the CDR3. The germline gives CDR1 LGHDT, CDR2 YNNKEL (reference sequence). Deletions cut 1 base from V and 5 bases from J, with 11 bases between.

This clonotype was counted only a few times. The chain carries TRBV6-5 and TRBJ1-6, with TRBD1 matching over 8 bases. The CDR3 has 18 residues. Germline values: CDR1 MNHEY, CDR2 SVGAGI. With V trimmed by 2 bases and J by 7 bases, 13 bases remained unmatched. CDR3 residues: CASSYLGRGQARNSPLHF. The CDR3, as DNA: TGTGCCAGCAGTTACCTGGGTCGGGGACAGGCTCGGAATTCACCCCTCCACTTT.

The chain uses TRBV5-4 and TRBJ1-4; possibly TRBD1 for D (6 bases). V was shortened by 4 bases and J by 8 bases, with 12 bases between the two germline ends. Germline V gene lookup returns CDR1 SGHNT and CDR2 YYREEE (reference sequence). This CDR3 spans 13 amino acids. The CDR3 reads CASSEGHTEKLFF. CDR3 coding DNA: TGTGCCAGCAGCGAGGGACATACGGAAAAACTGTTTTTT.

This clonotype was seen repeatedly, ten times or more. V gene TRBV15 combines with J gene TRBJ2-3; D not resolved. The CDR3 consists of 14 residues. Germline assignment: CDR1 LNHNV and CDR2 YYDKDF (reference sequence). V was shortened by 1 base and J by 3 bases, with 8 bases between the two germline ends. The CDR3 spells CATSRVAETDTQYF. For the CDR3, the DNA is TGTGCCACCAGCAGAGTGGCCGAAACAGATACGCAGTATTTT.

The table lists this clonotype with many counts. The rearrangement uses TRBV7-9 and TRBJ2-5; D not certain. Trimming took 2 bases from V and 4 from J, leaving 5 bases between them. In germline, CDR1 is SEHNR, CDR2 FQNEAQ (reference sequence). The CDR3 is 12 amino acids. CDR3 DNA: TGTGCCAGCAGCTTACCCCGAGAGACCCAGTACTTC. It encodes CASSLPRETQYF.

This clonotype showed up just a few times. CDR3 sequence: CAWSIAGGYNEQFF. The CDR3 bases are TGTGCCTGGAGTATAGCGGGGGGTTACAATGAGCAGTTCTTC. This chain links TRBV30 with TRBJ2-1; 10 bases fit TRBD2. This CDR3 contains 14 residues. Germline CDR1 and CDR2: GTSNPN and SVGIG (reference sequence). Losses at the gene ends were 2 bases for V and 4 bases for J; bases not matched to a gene: 2. Full variable domain (remainder filled in from reference TRBV30 and TRBJ2-1): SQTIHQWPATLVQPVGSPLSLECTVEGTSNPNLYWYRQAAGRGLQLLFYSVGIGQISSEVPQNLSASRPQDRQFILSSKKLLLSDSGFYLCAWSIAGGYNEQFFGPGTRLTVL.

The sample holds many counts of this clonotype. The chain couples TRBV28 to TRBJ2-5; D possibly corresponds to TRBD1 (6 bases). V was shortened by 5 bases and J by 10 bases, with 17 bases between the two germline ends. The germline CDR1 and CDR2 sequences are MDHEN and SYDVKM. The CDR3 contains 13 residues. The CDR3 region is CASSPMDSYGQYF. The CDR3 coding sequence is TGTGCCAGCAGTCCCATGGACAGCTATGGCCAGTACTTC.

This clonotype was seen a few times. The chain joins TRBV29-1 to TRBJ1-5; D is perhaps TRBD1 (6 bases). Germline CDR1 SQVTM, CDR2 ANQGSEA. The CDR3 runs to 14 residues. The V and J ends lost 6 bases and 2 bases respectively, with 14 bases between them. CDR3 DNA: TGCAGCGTGGGGGGGGGCAAGGGCAATCAGCCCCAGCATTTT. Encoded protein: CSVGGGKGNQPQHF.

This chain links TRBV19 with TRBJ2-5, with D maybe TRBD2 (5 bases). Trimming stripped 3 bases from V and 5 bases from J, with 13 bases between. The CDR3 covers 14 residues. CDR1 is LNHDA and CDR2 is SQIVND in the germline V gene (reference sequence). CDR3 in DNA: TGTGCCAGTAGTATCAGGCAAAGAGGGGAGACCCAGTACTTC. Amino acid sequence: CASSIRQRGETQYF.

Only a few counts were recorded for this clonotype. This chain links TRBV6-2 or TRBV6-3 with TRBJ2-1; tentatively, D is TRBD1 (6 bases). The CDR3 contains 17 residues. CDR1 and CDR2 (germline): MNHEY, SVGEGT. With 6 bases removed from V and 7 bases from J, the gap between germline ends came to 25 bases. This CDR3 reads CASSSRFTGSKRNEQFF. In DNA, the CDR3 is TGTGCCAGCAGCTCTAGGTTTACAGGGTCCAAGAGGAATGAGCAGTTCTTC.